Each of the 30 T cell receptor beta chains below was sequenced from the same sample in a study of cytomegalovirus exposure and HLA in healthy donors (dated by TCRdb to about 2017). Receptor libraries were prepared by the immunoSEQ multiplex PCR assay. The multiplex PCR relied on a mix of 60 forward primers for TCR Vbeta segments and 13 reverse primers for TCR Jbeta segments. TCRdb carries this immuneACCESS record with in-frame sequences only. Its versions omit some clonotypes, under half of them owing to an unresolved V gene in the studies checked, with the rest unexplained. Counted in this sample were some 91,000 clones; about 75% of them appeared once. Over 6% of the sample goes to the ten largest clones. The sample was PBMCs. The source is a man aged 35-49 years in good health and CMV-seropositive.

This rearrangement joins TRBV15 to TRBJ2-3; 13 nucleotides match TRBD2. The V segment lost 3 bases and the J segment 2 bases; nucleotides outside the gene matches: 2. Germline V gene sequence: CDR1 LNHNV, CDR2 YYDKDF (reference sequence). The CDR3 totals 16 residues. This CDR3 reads CATSRTSGRSTDTQYF. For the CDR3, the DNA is TGTGCCACCAGCAGGACTAGCGGGAGGTCCACAGATACGCAGTATTTT. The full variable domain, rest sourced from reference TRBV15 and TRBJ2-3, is DAMVIQNPRYQVTQFGKPVTLSCSQTLNHNVMYWYQQKSSQAPKLLFHYYDKDFNNEADTPDNFQSRRPNTSFCFLDIRSPGLGDTAMYLCATSRTSGRSTDTQYFGPGTRLTVL.

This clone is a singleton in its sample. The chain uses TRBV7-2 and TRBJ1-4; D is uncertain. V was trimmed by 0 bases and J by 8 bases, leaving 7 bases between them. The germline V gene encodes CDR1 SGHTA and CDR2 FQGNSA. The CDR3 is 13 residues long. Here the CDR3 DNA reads TGTGCCAGCAGCTTAGCTTTGCGCGAAAAACTGTTTTTT. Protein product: CASSLALREKLFF.

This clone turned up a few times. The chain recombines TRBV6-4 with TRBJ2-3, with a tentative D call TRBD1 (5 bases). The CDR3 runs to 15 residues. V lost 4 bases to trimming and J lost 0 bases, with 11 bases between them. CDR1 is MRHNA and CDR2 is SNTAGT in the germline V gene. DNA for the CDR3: TGTGCCAGCAGTGTCGGCAGGGCGAGCACAGATACGCAGTATTTT. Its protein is CASSVGRASTDTQYF.

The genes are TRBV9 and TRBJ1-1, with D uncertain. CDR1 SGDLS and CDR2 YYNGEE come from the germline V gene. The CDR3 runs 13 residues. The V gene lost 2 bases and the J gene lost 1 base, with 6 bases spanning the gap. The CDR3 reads CASSVTPNTEAFF. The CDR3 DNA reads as TGTGCCAGCAGCGTTACACCGAACACTGAAGCTTTCTTT.

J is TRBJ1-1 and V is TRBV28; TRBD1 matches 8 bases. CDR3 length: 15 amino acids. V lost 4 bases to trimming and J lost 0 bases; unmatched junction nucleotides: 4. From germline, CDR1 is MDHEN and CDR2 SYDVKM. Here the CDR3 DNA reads TGTGCCAGCAGTTCCCGGGACAGGCTGAACACTGAAGCTTTCTTT. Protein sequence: CASSSRDRLNTEAFF. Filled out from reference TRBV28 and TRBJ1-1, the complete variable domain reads DVKVTQSSRYLVKRTGEKVFLECVQDMDHENMFWYRQDPGLGLRLIYFSYDVKMKEKGDIPEGYSVSREKKERFSLILESASTNQTSMYLCASSSRDRLNTEAFFGQGTRLTVV.

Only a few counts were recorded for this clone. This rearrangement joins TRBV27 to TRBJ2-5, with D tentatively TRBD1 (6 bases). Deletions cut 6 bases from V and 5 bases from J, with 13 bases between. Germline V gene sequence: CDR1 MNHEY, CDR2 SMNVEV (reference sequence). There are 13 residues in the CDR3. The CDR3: CASRLTGGETQYF. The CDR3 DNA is TGTGCCAGCAGATTGACAGGCGGGGAGACCCAGTACTTC.

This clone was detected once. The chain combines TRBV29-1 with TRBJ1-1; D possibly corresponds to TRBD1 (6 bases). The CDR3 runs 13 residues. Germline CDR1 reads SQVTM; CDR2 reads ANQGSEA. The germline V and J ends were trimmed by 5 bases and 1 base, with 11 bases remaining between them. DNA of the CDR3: TGCAGCGTTACCGGGACATCGAACACTGAAGCTTTCTTT. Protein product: CSVTGTSNTEAFF.

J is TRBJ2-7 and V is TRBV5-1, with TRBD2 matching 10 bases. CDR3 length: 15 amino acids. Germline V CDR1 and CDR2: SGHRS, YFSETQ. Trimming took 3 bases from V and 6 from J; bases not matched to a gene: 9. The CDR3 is CASSSPSGSPSEQYF. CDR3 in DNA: TGCGCCAGCAGCTCCCCTAGCGGGAGTCCTTCCGAGCAGTACTTC.

CDR3 sequence (DNA): TGTGCCAGCAGCTCACAATTTCGACTAGCGGGAGGCCAAGAGACCCAGTACTTC. This translates into CASSSQFRLAGGQETQYF. The chain employs TRBV7-2 and TRBJ2-5, with 13 positions matching TRBD2. The V segment lost 4 bases and the J segment 1 base; nucleotides outside the gene matches: 9. The CDR3 has 18 amino acids. Looked up from germline, CDR1 is SGHTA and CDR2 is FQGNSA.

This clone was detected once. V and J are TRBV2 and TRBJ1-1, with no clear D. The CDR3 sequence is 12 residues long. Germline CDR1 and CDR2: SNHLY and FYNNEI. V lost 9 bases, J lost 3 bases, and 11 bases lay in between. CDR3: CASASLDTEAFF. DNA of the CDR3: TGTGCCAGTGCCAGTTTGGACACTGAAGCTTTCTTT.

The CDR3 is CASSPNRADRGLGEQYF. The CDR3 bases are TGTGCCAGCAGCCCCAACCGGGCGGACAGGGGGCTGGGAGAGCAGTACTTC. V and J are TRBV28 and TRBJ2-7, with 11 bases aligning to TRBD1. Trimming at V came to 6 bases and at J to 7 bases, leaving 17 bases not matched to a gene. The CDR3 totals 17 residues. CDR1 MDHEN and CDR2 SYDVKM come from the germline V gene.

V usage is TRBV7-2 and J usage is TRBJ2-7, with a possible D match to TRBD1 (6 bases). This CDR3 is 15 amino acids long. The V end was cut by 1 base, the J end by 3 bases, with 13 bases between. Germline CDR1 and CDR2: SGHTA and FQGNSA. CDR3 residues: CASSLGRGKLYEQYF. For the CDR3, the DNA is TGTGCCAGCAGCTTAGGCAGGGGAAAACTCTACGAGCAGTACTTC. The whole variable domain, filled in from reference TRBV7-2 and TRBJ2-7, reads GAGVSQSPSNKVTEKGKDVELRCDPISGHTALYWYRQSLGQGLEFLIYFQGNSAPDKSGLPSDRFSAERTGGSVSTLTIQRTQQEDSAVYLCASSLGRGKLYEQYFGPGTRLTVT.

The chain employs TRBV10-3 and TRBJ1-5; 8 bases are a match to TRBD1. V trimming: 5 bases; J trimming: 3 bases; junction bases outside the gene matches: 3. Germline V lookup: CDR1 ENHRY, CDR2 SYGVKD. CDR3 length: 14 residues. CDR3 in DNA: TGTGCCATCAGTAGACAGGGGAACAATCAGCCCCAGCATTTT. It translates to CAISRQGNNQPQHF.

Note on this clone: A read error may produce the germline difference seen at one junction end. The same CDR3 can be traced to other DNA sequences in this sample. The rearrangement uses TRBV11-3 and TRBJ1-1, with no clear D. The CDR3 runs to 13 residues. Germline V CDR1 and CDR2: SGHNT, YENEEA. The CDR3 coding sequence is TGTGCCAGCAGCTCAGGCCCGAACACTGAGGCTTTCTTT. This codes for CASSSGPNTEAFF.

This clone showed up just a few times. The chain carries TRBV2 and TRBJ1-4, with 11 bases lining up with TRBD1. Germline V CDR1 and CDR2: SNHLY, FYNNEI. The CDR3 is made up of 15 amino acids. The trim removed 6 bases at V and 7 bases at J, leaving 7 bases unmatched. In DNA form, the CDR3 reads TGTGCCAGCAGACTTTGGACAGGGGGCCTTGAAAAACTGTTTTTT. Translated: CASRLWTGGLEKLFF.

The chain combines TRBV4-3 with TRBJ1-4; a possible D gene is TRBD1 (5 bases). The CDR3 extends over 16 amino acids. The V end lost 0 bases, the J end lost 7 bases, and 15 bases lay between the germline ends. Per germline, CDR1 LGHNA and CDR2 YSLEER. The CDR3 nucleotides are TGCGCCAGCAGCCAAGATAAAACAGGTCTAGTTGAAAAACTGTTTTTT. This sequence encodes CASSQDKTGLVEKLFF.

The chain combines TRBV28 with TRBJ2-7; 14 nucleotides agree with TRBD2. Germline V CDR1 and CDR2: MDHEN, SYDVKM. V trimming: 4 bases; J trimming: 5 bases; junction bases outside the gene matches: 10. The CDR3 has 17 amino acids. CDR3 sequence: CASSYVPGLAGADEQYF. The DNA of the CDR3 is TGTGCCAGCAGTTATGTGCCGGGACTAGCGGGGGCAGACGAGCAGTACTTC.

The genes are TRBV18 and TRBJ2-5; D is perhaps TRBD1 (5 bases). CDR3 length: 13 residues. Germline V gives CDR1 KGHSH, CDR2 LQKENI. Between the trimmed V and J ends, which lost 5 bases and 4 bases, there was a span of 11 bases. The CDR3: CASSGRDGETQYF. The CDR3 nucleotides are TGTGCCAGCTCAGGCAGGGATGGAGAGACCCAGTACTTC.

CDR3 sequence: CSDQTSAGTDTQYF. CDR3 coding DNA: TGCAGCGACCAGACTAGCGCAGGCACAGATACGCAGTATTTT. The J gene is TRBJ2-3, the V gene TRBV29-1, with TRBD2 matching over 8 bases. V trimming: 7 bases; J trimming: 1 base; junction bases outside the gene matches: 7. CDR3 length equals 14 residues. The germline V gene has CDR1 SQVTM and CDR2 ANQGSEA.

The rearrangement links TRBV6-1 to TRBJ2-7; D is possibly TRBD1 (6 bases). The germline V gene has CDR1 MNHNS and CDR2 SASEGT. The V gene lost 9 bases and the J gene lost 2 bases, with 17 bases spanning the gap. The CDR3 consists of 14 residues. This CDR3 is CASLPAGATYEQYF. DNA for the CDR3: TGTGCCAGTCTGCCAGCAGGGGCAACCTACGAGCAGTACTTC.

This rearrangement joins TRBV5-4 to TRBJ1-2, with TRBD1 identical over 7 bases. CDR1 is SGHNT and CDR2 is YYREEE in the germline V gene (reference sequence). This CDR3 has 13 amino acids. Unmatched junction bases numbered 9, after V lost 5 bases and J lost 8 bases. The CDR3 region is CASRGPTGNGYTF. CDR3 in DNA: TGTGCCAGCAGGGGGCCGACAGGGAACGGCTACACCTTC. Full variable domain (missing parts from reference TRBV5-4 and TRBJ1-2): ETGVTQSPTHLIKTRGQQVTLRCSSQSGHNTVSWYQQALGQGPQFIFQYYREEENGRGNFPPRFSGLQFPNYSSELNVNALELDDSALYLCASRGPTGNGYTFGSGTRLTVV.

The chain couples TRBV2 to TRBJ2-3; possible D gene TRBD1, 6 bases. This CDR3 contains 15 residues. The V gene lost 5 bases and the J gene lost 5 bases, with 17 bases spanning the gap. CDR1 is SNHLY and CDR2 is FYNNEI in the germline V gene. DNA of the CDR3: TGTGCCAGCAGTCTCAACGAGGGGGTAATAGATACGCAGTATTTT. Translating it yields CASSLNEGVIDTQYF. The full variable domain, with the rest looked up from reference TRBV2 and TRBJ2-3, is EPEVTQTPSHQVTQMGQEVILRCVPISNHLYFYWYRQILGQKVEFLVSFYNNEISEKSEIFDDQFSVERPDGSNFTLKIRSTKLEDSAMYFCASSLNEGVIDTQYFGPGTRLTVL.

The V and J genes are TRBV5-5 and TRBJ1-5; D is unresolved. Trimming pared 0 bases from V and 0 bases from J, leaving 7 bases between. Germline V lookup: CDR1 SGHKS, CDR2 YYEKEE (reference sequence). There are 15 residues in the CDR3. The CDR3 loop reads CASSLDGSSNQPQHF. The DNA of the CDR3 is TGTGCCAGCAGCTTGGACGGGAGTAGCAATCAGCCCCAGCATTTT.

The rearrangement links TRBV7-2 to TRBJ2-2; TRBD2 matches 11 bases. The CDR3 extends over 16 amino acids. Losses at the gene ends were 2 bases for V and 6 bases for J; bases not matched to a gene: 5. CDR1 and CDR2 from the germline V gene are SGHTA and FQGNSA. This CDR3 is CASSLNSGGAPGELFF. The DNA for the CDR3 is TGTGCCAGCAGCTTAAATAGCGGGGGGGCCCCCGGGGAGCTGTTTTTT.

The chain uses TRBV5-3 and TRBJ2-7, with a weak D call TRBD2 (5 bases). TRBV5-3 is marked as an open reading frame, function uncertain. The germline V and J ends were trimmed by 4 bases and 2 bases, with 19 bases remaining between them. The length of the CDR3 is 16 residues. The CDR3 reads CARSASLLGLAYEQYF. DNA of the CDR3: TGTGCCAGAAGCGCATCACTACTCGGACTTGCCTACGAGCAGTACTTC.

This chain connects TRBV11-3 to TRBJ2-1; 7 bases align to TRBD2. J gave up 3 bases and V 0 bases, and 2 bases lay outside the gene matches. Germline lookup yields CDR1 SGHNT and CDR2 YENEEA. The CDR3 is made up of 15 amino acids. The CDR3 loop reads CASSLDGGDYNEQFF. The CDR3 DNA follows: TGTGCCAGCAGCTTAGATGGGGGGGACTACAATGAGCAGTTCTTC.

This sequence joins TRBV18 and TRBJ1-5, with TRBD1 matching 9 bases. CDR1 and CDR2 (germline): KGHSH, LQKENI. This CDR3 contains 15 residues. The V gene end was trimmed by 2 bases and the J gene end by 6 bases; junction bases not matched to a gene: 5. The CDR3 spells CASSPDRGESQPQHF. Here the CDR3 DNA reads TGTGCCAGCTCACCAGACAGGGGGGAGAGTCAGCCCCAGCATTTT.

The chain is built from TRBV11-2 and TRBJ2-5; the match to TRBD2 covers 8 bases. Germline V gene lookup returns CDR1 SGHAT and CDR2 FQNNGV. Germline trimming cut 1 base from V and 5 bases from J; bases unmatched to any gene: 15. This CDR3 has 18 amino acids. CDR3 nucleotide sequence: TGTGCCAGCAGCTTAGTCCCACTAGCGGAAGCTTCAGGGGAGACCCAGTACTTC. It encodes CASSLVPLAEASGETQYF.

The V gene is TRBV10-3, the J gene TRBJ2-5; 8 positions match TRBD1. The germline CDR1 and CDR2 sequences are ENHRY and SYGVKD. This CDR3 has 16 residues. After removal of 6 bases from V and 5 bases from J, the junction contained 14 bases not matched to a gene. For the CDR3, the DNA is TGTGCCATCAGGCCCGGACAGGGAAGGGGCGATGAGACCCAGTACTTC. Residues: CAIRPGQGRGDETQYF.

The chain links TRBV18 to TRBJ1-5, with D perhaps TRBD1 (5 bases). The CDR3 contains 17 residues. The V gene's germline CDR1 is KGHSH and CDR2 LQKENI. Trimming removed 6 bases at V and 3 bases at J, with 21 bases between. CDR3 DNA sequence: TGTGCCAGCTCTCCTCAGGGAACACGATCCCACAATCAGCCCCAGCATTTT. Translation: CASSPQGTRSHNQPQHF.